The clone carrying this T cell receptor (beta chain) showed up just a few times. This sample was taken from a study of blood T cell repertoires in COVID-19. Losses at the gene ends were 3 bases for V and 0 bases for J; bases not matched to a gene: 7. CDR1 is KGHDR, CDR2 SFDVKD, per germline. This CDR3 spans 17 amino acids. Per the study methods: For nucleated cells, counts were estimated from reference gene primer amplification. Here immunoSEQ multiplex PCR was the method, and the copy in TCRdb shows in-frame clones only, minus some. D and trimming come from the DNA, and the V and J calls and clone size come from that table. This table holds 100,000 to 130,000 clones, about nine tenths found once.

The source material was peripheral blood. This TCR was recovered from a woman aged 25 to 45 with acute or convalescent COVID-19. The genes are TRBV24-1 and TRBJ2-1, with TRBD1 identical over 7 bases. In DNA form, the CDR3 reads TGTGCCACCAGTGATACCACCGGGACAGTCTCCTACAATGAGCAGTTCTTC. It is translated as CATSDTTGTVSYNEQFF.